This is a list of T cell receptor beta chains from one sample in a study of CD8 T cells in ankylosing spondylitis. TCRdb analysed the 5' RACE reads with MiXCR anew, one entry per CDR3 protein. The sample shows 250,000 or so distinct CDR3 sequences, over 9.5% of them seen only once. Sequenced: blood, either unsorted or a sorted T cell fraction (not recorded which). Source of these receptors: a male donor with ankylosing spondylitis or in good health (not recorded which). Each CDR3 is given with its conserved first and last residue. D genes are given only for firm matches. A row's size may be missing; if present it is once, few, many or a size class.

>TRBV12-3/TRBV12-4|.|TRBJ2-1|few
TGTGCCAGCAGTTTGTCTTTCGGGACCCAACGGGGCCACTACAATGAGCAGTTCTTC
CASSLSFGTQRGHYNEQFF
>TRBV30|.|TRBJ2-2|many
TGTGCCTGGAGTGTAATATTTGCCGGGGAGCTGTTTTTT
CAWSVIFAGELFF
>TRBV5-1|TRBD1|TRBJ2-1|.
TGCGCCAGCAGCTCGGGACAGGCGTTCCATGAGCAGTTCTTC
CASSSGQAFHEQFF
>TRBV5-1|.|TRBJ2-2|many
TGCGCCAGCAGCAATACCCGGATTACTTCGAACACCGGGGAGCTGTTTTTT
CASSNTRITSNTGELFF
>TRBV10-3|TRBD1|TRBJ2-7|many
TGTGCCATCAGGGGTGACAGGGGCGGCGAGCAGTACTTC
CAIRGDRGGEQYF
>TRBV7-8|.|TRBJ1-4|once
TGTGCCAGCAGCCCCATCCGGACCCTAGGGGAAAAACTGTTTTTT
CASSPIRTLGEKLFF
>TRBV11-2|TRBD1|TRBJ2-1|few
TGTGCCAGCAGCTTAATGACAGGGGCCTCCTACAATGAGCAGTTCTTC
CASSLMTGASYNEQFF
>TRBV7-2|.|TRBJ1-6|few
TGTGCCAGCAGCTTAAGAGGGATCGAGAATTCACCCCTCCACTTT
CASSLRGIENSPLHF
>TRBV12-3/TRBV12-4|TRBD1|TRBJ2-7|.
TGTGCCAGCAGTTTGGGGGATGGTGGGACAGGGACCTACGAGCAGTACTTC
CASSLGDGGTGTYEQYF
>TRBV11-2|.|TRBJ2-2|.
TGTGCCAGCAGCCCGTGGGGCAGGGAGCTGTTTTTT
CASSPWGRELFF
>TRBV30|.|TRBJ1-2|many
TGTGCCTGGGACCTGGGACTTTATGGCTACACCTTC
CAWDLGLYGYTF
>TRBV4-1|.|TRBJ1-1|many
TGCGCCAGCAGCCATTACACCGAGGGAACTGAAGCTTTCTTT
CASSHYTEGTEAFF
>TRBV5-1|.|TRBJ1-1|many
TGCGCCAGCAGCGCCATAATGAACACTGAAGCTTTCTTT
CASSAIMNTEAFF
>TRBV9|.|TRBJ2-7|many
TGTGCCAGCAGTGAGGGCGGTGAGCAGTACTTC
CASSEGGEQYF
>TRBV25-1|.|TRBJ1-1|many
TGTGCCAGCAGTGAAGAACAGATGGTTGACACTGAAGCTTTCTTT
CASSEEQMVDTEAFF
>TRBV14|.|TRBJ1-4|many
TGTGCCAGCAGCCGGAGTACACCCTGGGATGAAAAACTGTTTTTT
CASSRSTPWDEKLFF
>TRBV27|TRBD1|TRBJ2-7|many
TGTGCCAGCAGTTTATCCTTCGACAGGGCGAGGGAGCAGTACTTC
CASSLSFDRAREQYF
>TRBV27|.|TRBJ2-7|few
TGTGCCAGCAGTCGCGCGTTACGGTACGAGCAGTACTTC
CASSRALRYEQYF
>TRBV25-1|.|TRBJ2-1|.
TGTGCCAGCAGTGAATCAGCCGGATTTGTGAACAATGAGCAGTTCTTC
CASSESAGFVNNEQFF
>TRBV29-1|.|TRBJ1-2|many
TGCAGCGTTGAGGTTAACCGGGACCGCAACTATGGCTACACCTTC
CSVEVNRDRNYGYTF
>TRBV20-1|.|TRBJ2-7|many
TGCAGTGCTAGGGTGGTCTACGAGCAGTACTTC
CSARVVYEQYF
>TRBV20-1|TRBD1|TRBJ1-5|many
TGCAGTGCTAGCCCCATGACAGGGTTCAATCAGCCCCAGCATTTT
CSASPMTGFNQPQHF
>TRBV3-1|.|TRBJ2-5|many
TGTGCCGCGGGGGCGCGGGGGCAAGAGACCCAGTACTTC
CAAGARGQETQYF
>TRBV6-1|TRBD2|TRBJ2-7|many
TGTGCCAGCAGTCCCCCCGGGACTAAGTCCGAGCAGTACTTC
CASSPPGTKSEQYF
>TRBV12-3/TRBV12-4|TRBD1|TRBJ1-1|many
TGTGCCAGCACCTTAGGGGGCGAAGCTTTCTTT
CASTLGGEAFF
>TRBV20-1|TRBD2|TRBJ2-3|many
TGCAGTGCTAGTAGTGGGGGGGTAAAGACAGATACGCAGTATTTT
CSASSGGVKTDTQYF
>TRBV20-1|TRBD1|TRBJ2-7|many
TGCAGTGCAGTGATTGGGACAGGGAGGGAGCAGTACTTC
CSAVIGTGREQYF
>TRBV4-2|TRBD2|TRBJ2-1|.
TGTGCCAGCAGCCCGGCCGCTAGCGGGAACAATGAGCAGTTCTTC
CASSPAASGNNEQFF
>TRBV20-1|TRBD1|TRBJ2-7|many
TGCAGTGCTATAGGACAGGGCTTCCTCTACGAGCAGTACTTC
CSAIGQGFLYEQYF
>TRBV12-3/TRBV12-4|TRBD1|TRBJ1-1|few
TGTGCCAGCAGTTCAGGGGGCGCCGGGAACACTGAAGCTTTCTTT
CASSSGGAGNTEAFF
>TRBV6-5|.|TRBJ2-3|many
TGTGCCAGCAGCAACGGGGTAGATACGCAGTATTTT
CASSNGVDTQYF
>TRBV6-5|.|TRBJ1-6|many
TGTGCCAGCAGTTACTCGAGAACCTTGGGACGTTCACCCCTCCACTTT
CASSYSRTLGRSPLHF
>TRBV20-1|.|TRBJ1-1|many
TGCAGTGCTATACGGGGCCTTGAAGCTTTCTTT
CSAIRGLEAFF
>TRBV20-1|.|TRBJ2-7|.
TGCGGGGTCGGGCAGGGCTCCTACGAGCAGTACTTC
CGVGQGSYEQYF
>TRBV5-1|TRBD1|TRBJ1-1|many
TGCGCCAGCAGCTCGGGGACAGGGGCATGGACTGAAGCTTTCTTT
CASSSGTGAWTEAFF
>TRBV7-9|TRBD1|TRBJ1-2|.
TGTGCCAGCAGATCCACCGGGACAGTTGGATCGGATGGCTACACCTTC
CASRSTGTVGSDGYTF
>TRBV20-1|TRBD1|TRBJ1-1|few
TGCAGTGCTAACAGGGGTAATGAAGCTTTCTTT
CSANRGNEAFF
>TRBV5-1|.|TRBJ2-5|.
TGCGCCAGCCGGGCAGGTTTTGAGGGGGAGACCCAGTACTTC
CASRAGFEGETQYF
>TRBV7-8|.|TRBJ2-2|few
TGTGCCAGCAGCTCGTATAGGGCGAACACCGGGGAGCTGTTTTTT
CASSSYRANTGELFF
>TRBV7-9|.|TRBJ2-3|.
TGTGCCAGCAGCTTAGTTAGCCGCACAGATACGCAGTATTTT
CASSLVSRTDTQYF
>TRBV29-1|TRBD1|TRBJ1-4|many
TGCAGCGTGGCGGGACAGCCCAATGAAAAACTGTTTTTT
CSVAGQPNEKLFF
>TRBV19|.|TRBJ2-3|few
TGTGCCTCGTCGGACCCCTTCAGCACAGATACGCAGTATTTT
CASSDPFSTDTQYF
>TRBV7-2|.|TRBJ2-3|few
TGTGCCAGCAGCTCTGGGCCCTACACAGATACGCAGTATTTT
CASSSGPYTDTQYF
>TRBV20-1|.|TRBJ2-2|.
TGCAGTGCTAGAGATTTGGCAGTTAACACCGGGGAGCTGTTTTTT
CSARDLAVNTGELFF
>TRBV29-1|.|TRBJ2-5|many
TGCAGCGTTGAAAGGGAGACCCAGTACTTC
CSVERETQYF
>TRBV6-5|TRBD1|TRBJ1-2|many
TGTGCCAGCAGTTACTCGAGGACAGGGGGTTACCCGGGCTACACCTTC
CASSYSRTGGYPGYTF
>TRBV6-1|TRBD2|TRBJ2-1|few
TGTGCCAGCAGACTTTCACTGCCCCTCGGGACTAGCGGGAGTGATGAGCAGTTCTTC
CASRLSLPLGTSGSDEQFF
>TRBV18|.|TRBJ1-1|many
TGTGCCAGCTCACCACCCGGGGGGAACACTGAAGCTTTCTTT
CASSPPGGNTEAFF
>TRBV12-3/TRBV12-4|TRBD2|TRBJ2-1|many
TGTGCCAGCAGTTTAGCGCTACGGGAGGGGAGGCAGTTCTTC
CASSLALREGRQFF